This is a list of T cell receptor beta chains from one sample in a study of blood T cells in healthy people across ages. TCRdb fed the 5' RACE reads into MiXCR, producing one record per CDR3 protein. The sample yields 1.5 million to 1.9 million distinct CDR3 sequences, roughly 43% seen once. Sequencing was performed on blood. Receptors were obtained from a woman aged 18-35 years in good health. Both conserved end residues are part of each CDR3. Each record gives: clone size, D gene, V gene, J gene, CDR3 protein, CDR3 DNA. The D gene is left open where the match is weak. The size entry is marked missing in some rows and otherwise reads once, few, many or a size class.

size: few; D: NA; V: TRBV5-1; J: TRBJ1-4; CDR3: CASSNGTIWEKLFF; DNA: TGCGCCAGCAGCAACGGGACCATATGGGAAAAACTGTTTTTT
size: many; D: TRBD2; V: TRBV12-3/TRBV12-4; J: TRBJ2-3; CDR3: CASSAGGPTDTQYF; DNA: TGTGCCAGCAGCGCGGGAGGGCCAACAGATACGCAGTATTTT
size: NA; D: NA; V: TRBV29-1; J: TRBJ1-2; CDR3: CSVTVGAGGYTF; DNA: TGCAGCGTCACGGTCGGGGCTGGCGGCTACACCTTC
size: NA; D: NA; V: TRBV7-6; J: TRBJ1-6; CDR3: CASSLQGNYNSPLHF; DNA: TGTGCCAGCAGCCTACAGGGAAACTATAATTCACCCCTCCACTTT
size: NA; D: TRBD1; V: TRBV29-1; J: TRBJ1-2; CDR3: CSVEDQQGSYGYTF; DNA: TGCAGCGTTGAAGATCAACAGGGGAGCTATGGCTACACCTTC
size: NA; D: NA; V: TRBV5-1; J: TRBJ2-3; CDR3: CASAKGAPDTQYF; DNA: TGCGCCAGCGCGAAAGGGGCACCCGATACGCAGTATTTT
size: NA; D: NA; V: TRBV24-1; J: TRBJ2-1; CDR3: CATGTIGNFKQFF; DNA: TGTGCCACCGGAACGATTGGGAACTTCAAGCAGTTCTTC
size: NA; D: TRBD1; V: TRBV7-8; J: TRBJ2-7; CDR3: CASSAEYRGSVYEQYF; DNA: TGTGCCAGCAGCGCGGAGTACAGGGGCTCAGTTTACGAGCAGTACTTC
size: NA; D: NA; V: TRBV5-8; J: TRBJ1-2; CDR3: CASSPLGTWGYTF; DNA: TGTGCCAGCAGCCCCCTGGGGACCTGGGGCTACACCTTC
size: NA; D: TRBD1; V: TRBV5-1; J: TRBJ1-1; CDR3: CASKKTGGSGTEAFF; DNA: TGCGCCAGCAAAAAGACAGGGGGATCGGGCACTGAAGCTTTCTTT
size: NA; D: TRBD1; V: TRBV12-3/TRBV12-4; J: TRBJ2-7; CDR3: CASSRNYRGWQYF; DNA: TGTGCCAGCAGTCGGAACTACAGGGGGTGGCAGTACTTC
size: once; D: NA; V: TRBV9; J: TRBJ2-5; CDR3: CASSEGVVPQETQYF; DNA: TGTGCCAGCAGCGAAGGTGTGGTGCCACAAGAGACCCAGTACTTC
size: NA; D: NA; V: TRBV21-1; J: TRBJ1-5; CDR3: CASSNQHYNQPQHF; DNA: TGTGCCAGCAGCAATCAACATTATAATCAGCCCCAGCATTTT
size: NA; D: NA; V: TRBV7-9; J: TRBJ2-3; CDR3: CASSLGAHLVSDTQYF; DNA: TGTGCCAGCAGCTTGGGGGCGCATCTCGTTTCAGATACGCAGTATTTT
size: few; D: NA; V: TRBV7-9; J: TRBJ2-7; CDR3: CASSLFPDGIHSYEQYF; DNA: TGTGCCAGCAGCTTATTCCCAGATGGGATTCACTCCTACGAGCAGTACTTC
size: NA; D: TRBD1; V: TRBV15; J: TRBJ1-1; CDR3: CATSRDLSQGRAFF; DNA: TGTGCCACCAGCAGAGATCTCTCACAGGGGAGAGCTTTCTTT
size: NA; D: TRBD1; V: TRBV6-2/TRBV6-3; J: TRBJ2-3; CDR3: CASYRGDTQYF; DNA: TGTGCCAGCTACAGGGGAGATACGCAGTATTTT
size: few; D: NA; V: TRBV27; J: TRBJ2-7; CDR3: CASSSLSAYEQYF; DNA: TGTGCCAGCAGTTCACTGAGCGCCTACGAGCAGTACTTC
size: few; D: NA; V: TRBV3-1; J: TRBJ2-1; CDR3: CASSQVHEQFF; DNA: TGTGCCAGCAGCCAAGTCCATGAGCAGTTCTTC
size: NA; D: NA; V: TRBV12-5; J: TRBJ2-1; CDR3: CASGLDPGTRNWNEQFF; DNA: TGTGCTAGTGGTTTGGACCCCGGGACACGGAATTGGAATGAGCAGTTCTTC
size: few; D: NA; V: TRBV20-1; J: TRBJ2-1; CDR3: CSAGGRRALSNEQFF; DNA: TGCAGTGCTGGGGGTAGGAGGGCCCTATCCAATGAGCAGTTCTTC
size: NA; D: NA; V: TRBV10-3; J: TRBJ2-3; CDR3: CAISESLRSTDTQYF; DNA: TGTGCCATCAGTGAGTCGTTGCGGAGCACAGATACGCAGTATTTT